These 30 T cell receptor beta chains were all obtained from the same sample, sequenced in a study of T-cell reconstitution after alpha-beta-depleted transplantation in children. TCRbeta library preparation incorporated unique molecular identifiers. In TCRdb, the PCR reads were re-called with MiXCR into one record per CDR3 protein. The sample yields 200,000 to 250,000 distinct CDR3 sequences, under 9.5% seen once. The material sequenced was PBMCs from the stem cell graft donor, taken from the stem cell graft. All receptors come from a human donor who donated a stem cell graft to a child with acute lymphoblastic leukemia.

The V gene is TRBV7-9, the J gene TRBJ1-2; 7 bases fit TRBD1. Losses at the gene ends were 4 bases for V and 2 bases for J; bases not matched to a gene: 7. This CDR3 region has 15 residues. Germline CDR1 SEHNR, CDR2 FQNEAQ (reference sequence). CDR3 sequence (DNA): TGTGCCAGCAGCTCACGACAGGGTCAGAACTATGGCTACACCTTC. This sequence encodes CASSSRQGQNYGYTF.

Many counts were recorded for this clonotype. The chain has TRBV6-1 and TRBJ2-1; TRBD1 aligns across 9 bases. CDR1 is MNHNS and CDR2 is SASEGT in the germline V gene. The CDR3 is 16 residues long. The V gene end was trimmed by 4 bases and the J gene end by 4 bases; junction bases not matched to a gene: 8. CDR3 region: CASSATTGTGYNEQFF. CDR3 DNA: TGTGCCAGCAGTGCCACGACCGGGACAGGGTACAATGAGCAGTTCTTC.

The chain recombines TRBV7-9 with TRBJ1-2, with D possibly matching TRBD1 (5 bases). The CDR3 consists of 13 residues. V dropped 4 bases and J dropped 4 bases, with 10 bases sitting between them. Looked up from germline, CDR1 is SEHNR and CDR2 is FQNEAQ (reference sequence). In DNA form, the CDR3 reads TGTGCCAGCAGCTCCTGGGACGGCTATGGCTACACCTTC. The encoded protein is CASSSWDGYGYTF.

This clonotype has a count of ten or more. The chain joins TRBV12-3 or TRBV12-4 to TRBJ2-3, with D possibly TRBD1 on 6 matching bases. Trimming took 7 bases from V and 4 from J, leaving 15 bases between them. The CDR3 is 14 amino acids. CDR3 coding DNA: TGTGCCAGCACTCTTACAGGGTCGGCAGATACGCAGTATTTT. Its translation: CASTLTGSADTQYF.

The rearrangement joins TRBV2 to TRBJ1-1; no clear D. The V gene lost 3 bases and the J gene lost 3 bases, with 5 bases spanning the gap. Germline-derived CDR1 and CDR2 are SNHLY and FYNNEI. This CDR3 has 12 residues. The CDR3 here is CASSDRYTEAFF. DNA of the CDR3: TGTGCCAGCAGTGACAGATACACTGAAGCTTTCTTT. The complete variable domain, with remaining parts taken from reference TRBV2 and TRBJ1-1, reads EPEVTQTPSHQVTQMGQEVILRCVPISNHLYFYWYRQILGQKVEFLVSFYNNEISEKSEIFDDQFSVERPDGSNFTLKIRSTKLEDSAMYFCASSDRYTEAFFGQGTRLTVV.

Only one count was recorded for this clonotype. Just one base apart from a much larger clone, this may be a read error. This chain links TRBV7-8 with TRBJ2-2, with D tentatively TRBD1 (7 bases). Germline CDR1 and CDR2: SGHVS and FQNEAQ. The CDR3 runs 16 residues. In DNA, the CDR3 is TGTGCCAGCAGCTTAAACCCAGGGGGATACACCGGGGAGGTGTTTTTT. Translation gives CASSLNPGGYTGEVFF.

This clonotype was detected a few times. CDR3 coding DNA: TGTGCCAGCAGCCCGCAGGGACCCCTTTCTTCACCCCTCCACTTT. Protein: CASSPQGPLSSPLHF. The chain has TRBV11-2 and TRBJ1-6, with D possibly TRBD1 on 5 matching bases. Germline V gene sequence: CDR1 SGHAT, CDR2 FQNNGV. The ends were cut back, 5 bases at V and 9 bases at J, with 17 bases in the middle. There are 15 residues in the CDR3. The whole variable domain, remainder taken from reference TRBV11-2 and TRBJ1-6, is EAGVAQSPRYKIIEKRQSVAFWCNPISGHATLYWYQQILGQGPKLLIQFQNNGVVDDSQLPKDRFSAERLKGVDSTLKIQPAKLEDSAVYLCASSPQGPLSSPLHFGNGTRLTVT.

This clonotype was seen a handful of times. This chain links TRBV20-1 with TRBJ2-3; a weak D match, TRBD2 (6 bases). The germline V gene encodes CDR1 DFQATT and CDR2 SNEGSKA (reference sequence). The CDR3 sequence is 15 residues long. With 7 bases removed from V and 3 bases from J, the gap between germline ends came to 20 bases. The CDR3 DNA reads as TGCAGTGATACAGAGGGGCGGGGCCAGACAGATACGCAGTATTTT. Translation gives CSDTEGRGQTDTQYF.

V gene TRBV20-1 combines with J gene TRBJ2-1; TRBD2 matches at 14 bases. In germline, CDR1 is DFQATT, CDR2 SNEGSKA (reference sequence). V gave up 5 bases and J gave up 10 bases; unmatched junction bases: 4. CDR3 length equals 13 residues. The DNA of the CDR3 is TGCAGTGCTTCTCGGACTAGCGGGGGGGAGCAGTTCTTC. It encodes CSASRTSGGEQFF.

This clonotype was observed at least ten times. The chain links TRBV18 to TRBJ1-3; D call uncertain. The ends were cut back, 2 bases at V and 2 bases at J, with 13 bases in the middle. CDR3 length equals 16 residues. Germline values: CDR1 KGHSH, CDR2 LQKENI. DNA of the CDR3: TGTGCCAGCTCACCAACGCGTCAGGTCCCTGGAAACACCATATATTTT. Protein: CASSPTRQVPGNTIYF. The variable domain in full, completed from reference TRBV18 and TRBJ1-3, reads NAGVMQNPRHLVRRRGQEARLRCSPMKGHSHVYWYRQLPEEGLKFMVYLQKENIIDESGMPKERFSAEFPKEGPSILRIQQVVRGDSAAYFCASSPTRQVPGNTIYFGEGSWLTVV.

This clonotype has a count of ten or more. The chain joins TRBV24-1 to TRBJ2-5; TRBD1 might be the D (6 bases). The CDR3 is 17 residues long. V lost 4 bases, J lost 2 bases, and 19 bases lay in between. Germline CDR1 reads KGHDR; CDR2 reads SFDVKD. The CDR3 DNA is TGTGCCACCAGTGACGTTCCGACCGGGACACAACAAGAGACCCAGTACTTC. Protein: CATSDVPTGTQQETQYF.

This clonotype was seen only a few times. This chain joins TRBV7-9 and TRBJ1-4; D might be TRBD1 (6 bases). Germline V gene lookup returns CDR1 SEHNR and CDR2 FQNEAQ (reference sequence). The ends were cut back, 2 bases at V and 12 bases at J, with 16 bases in the middle. The CDR3 runs 14 residues. CDR3 DNA: TGTGCCAGCAGCTTAAGACAGGAGGCTCTGGAACTGTTTTTT. It translates to CASSLRQEALELFF.

This clonotype was counted between two and nine times. The chain links TRBV27 to TRBJ1-4; a weak D match, TRBD1 (5 bases). Germline loops: CDR1 MNHEY, CDR2 SMNVEV (reference sequence). CDR3 length: 16 residues. V lost 3 bases, J lost 5 bases, and 16 bases lay in between. This chain's CDR3 is CASSFRDPTQNEKLFF. The DNA for the CDR3 is TGTGCCAGCAGTTTCCGGGACCCTACTCAAAATGAAAAACTGTTTTTT.

The rearrangement links TRBV14 to TRBJ2-7; possibly TRBD2 for D (6 bases). Germline CDR1 and CDR2: SGHDN and FVKESK. This CDR3 is 19 amino acids long. V dropped 1 base and J dropped 3 bases, with 25 bases sitting between them. CDR3 loop: CASSQGDRRGRGGFYEQYF. Written as DNA, the CDR3 is TGTGCCAGCAGCCAAGGGGATAGGAGGGGACGGGGTGGTTTCTACGAGCAGTACTTC.

This clonotype turned up a few times. The CDR3 nucleotides are TGTGCCACCAGCATTGGTGGGACTAGCGGGGGGAATGAGCAGTTCTTC. Translated, it gives CATSIGGTSGGNEQFF. The rearrangement links TRBV15 to TRBJ2-1; 15 bases line up with TRBD2. The germline gives CDR1 LNHNV, CDR2 YYDKDF (reference sequence). The CDR3 consists of 16 residues. The V and J ends lost 4 bases and 7 bases, in that order; junction bases with no gene match: 5.

This clonotype was recorded many times. The chain joins TRBV25-1 to TRBJ1-3; D is unclear. This CDR3 region has 12 residues. The germline V and J ends were trimmed by 4 bases and 8 bases, with 9 bases remaining between them. Per the germline V gene, CDR1 is MGHDK and CDR2 is SYGVNS. This CDR3 reads CASSGDLDTIYF. In DNA, the CDR3 is TGTGCCAGCAGTGGCGATCTGGACACCATATATTTT.

This clonotype was observed at least ten times. This chain joins TRBV12-3 or TRBV12-4 and TRBJ2-5; 8 bases are a match to TRBD1. The CDR3 is made up of 14 amino acids. Trimming took 7 bases from V and 4 from J; bases not matched to a gene: 8. The CDR3 sequence is CASNRQGKRETQYF. CDR3 DNA: TGTGCCAGCAACCGACAGGGGAAGAGAGAGACCCAGTACTTC.

This rearrangement joins TRBV20-1 to TRBJ1-2; 8 bases map to TRBD1. The V and J ends lost 4 bases and 4 bases, in that order; junction bases with no gene match: 8. CDR3 size: 14 residues. The germline V gene has CDR1 DFQATT and CDR2 SNEGSKA (reference sequence). The CDR3 bases are TGCAGTGCTAACAAACAGGGGGGGATCTATGGCTACACCTTC. Amino acids: CSANKQGGIYGYTF.

The sample holds many counts of this clonotype. This chain links TRBV10-3 with TRBJ1-1; D unresolved. The CDR3 covers 12 residues. In germline, CDR1 is ENHRY, CDR2 SYGVKD. V lost 2 bases, J lost 0 bases, and 1 base lay in between. The CDR3 region has the DNA TGTGCCATCAGTGAGCTGAACACTGAAGCTTTCTTT. The encoded protein is CAISELNTEAFF.

This clonotype was counted ten times or more. CDR3 in amino acids: CSARTSGKNNEQFF. The CDR3 coding sequence is TGCAGTGCCAGGACTAGCGGGAAGAACAATGAGCAGTTCTTC. The chain uses TRBV20-1 and TRBJ2-1, with 12 bases lining up with TRBD2. Germline V gene sequence: CDR1 DFQATT, CDR2 SNEGSKA (reference sequence). This CDR3 is 14 amino acids long. V was pared by 6 bases and J by 5 bases, with 5 bases of the junction left unmatched.

This clonotype occurred a few times. The genes are TRBV12-3 or TRBV12-4 and TRBJ1-2, with TRBD1 identical over 11 bases. There are 16 residues in the CDR3. J lost 4 bases, V lost 7 bases, and 11 bases had no gene match. CDR3 nucleotide sequence: TGTGCCAGCACCGCTCGGACAGGGGGCTACTCCTATGGCTACACCTTC. This codes for CASTARTGGYSYGYTF.

This clonotype was seen more than once but under ten times. This chain connects TRBV6-1 to TRBJ2-3; 10 bases are shared with TRBD2. Germline V gene sequence: CDR1 MNHNS, CDR2 SASEGT. This CDR3 is 19 amino acids long. V dropped 5 bases and J dropped 5; count of bases not matched to a gene: 19. CDR3 sequence: CASSQTHRLLAGAGDTQYF. CDR3 bases: TGTGCCAGCAGTCAAACCCACCGGCTCCTAGCGGGGGCTGGAGATACGCAGTATTTT.

This clonotype has only a few counts. This chain uses TRBV12-3 or TRBV12-4 with TRBJ1-3, with D possibly TRBD1 on 6 matching bases. This CDR3 has 16 residues. Trimming removed 6 bases at V and 8 bases at J, with 23 bases between. CDR3 protein: CASSPTLGASGDTIYF. DNA for the CDR3: TGTGCCAGCAGCCCGACCCTAGGGGCCTCAGGGGACACCATATATTTT.

There are many counts of this clonotype. The chain couples TRBV20-1 to TRBJ2-7; weak D call: TRBD1 (6 bases). From germline, CDR1 is DFQATT and CDR2 SNEGSKA (reference sequence). V dropped 2 bases and J dropped 2 bases, with 13 bases sitting between them. The CDR3 runs 14 residues. The CDR3 here is CSARSRTAAYEQYF. The CDR3 region has the DNA TGCAGTGCTAGATCCCGGACAGCCGCCTACGAGCAGTACTTC.

This rearrangement joins TRBV7-9 to TRBJ1-2, with D perhaps matching TRBD1 (6 bases). Germline-derived CDR1 and CDR2 are SEHNR and FQNEAQ (reference sequence). V lost 3 bases to trimming and J lost 2 bases, with 13 bases between them. This CDR3 has 15 amino acids. The CDR3 DNA reads as TGTGCCAGCAGCTTTGATACAGGGACAAACTATGGCTACACCTTC. It is translated as CASSFDTGTNYGYTF.

This rearrangement joins TRBV3-1 to TRBJ2-7; a weak D match, TRBD1 (5 bases). The CDR3 totals 12 residues. V lost 4 bases, J lost 6 bases, and 10 bases lay in between. Per germline, CDR1 LGHDT and CDR2 YNNKEL (reference sequence). The DNA for the CDR3 is TGTGCCAGCAGCCTACAGGAAAGCGAGCAGTACTTC. Residues: CASSLQESEQYF.

The chain combines TRBV7-2 with TRBJ1-5, with D possibly being TRBD1 (5 bases). The CDR3 totals 17 residues. The V end was cut by 5 bases, the J end by 3 bases, with 20 bases between. Germline CDR1 reads SGHTA; CDR2 reads FQGNSA. This chain's CDR3 is CASSPPPGTAYNQPQHF. CDR3 bases: TGTGCCAGCAGCCCCCCCCCGGGGACGGCATACAATCAGCCCCAGCATTTT.

This sequence joins TRBV7-9 and TRBJ1-2; possibly TRBD1 for D (5 bases). V lost 0 bases to trimming and J lost 3 bases, with 8 bases between them. The CDR3 is made up of 14 amino acids. In germline, CDR1 is SEHNR, CDR2 FQNEAQ (reference sequence). In nucleotides, the CDR3 is TGTGCCAGCAGCTTAGCGGGGGGGGACTATGGCTACACCTTC. Amino acids: CASSLAGGDYGYTF.

This clonotype was detected many times. The rearrangement links TRBV12-3 or TRBV12-4 to TRBJ1-1; D remains unclear. The CDR3 has 13 residues. V shed 0 bases and J shed 3 bases, with 5 bases lying between them. The CDR3 region is CASSLAWDTEAFF. The DNA of the CDR3 is TGTGCCAGCAGTTTAGCTTGGGACACTGAAGCTTTCTTT.

This CDR3 is CSARWDLGDVASYEQYF. DNA of the CDR3: TGCAGTGCTAGATGGGATCTCGGGGACGTAGCTAGTTACGAGCAGTACTTC. The chain employs TRBV20-1 and TRBJ2-7, with D perhaps assigned TRBD1 or TRBD2 (5 bases each). CDR1 is DFQATT and CDR2 is SNEGSKA in the germline V gene (reference sequence). This CDR3 has 17 residues. Trimming cost V 2 bases and J 4 bases, with 24 bases left between them.